This T cell receptor beta chain was profiled in a study of blood T cell repertoires in COVID-19. Libraries were prepared by immunoSEQ multiplex PCR; TCRdb keeps only in-frame clonotypes and omits some of them. The sample holds around 100,000 clones, roughly 85% seen once. The CDR3 is 15 amino acids. Germline V lookup: CDR1 MNHEY, CDR2 SVGAGI. The trim removed 4 bases at V and 4 bases at J, leaving 5 bases unmatched. Sample: peripheral blood. This clonotype originated in a woman in her 70s with acute or convalescent COVID-19. V and J are TRBV6-5 and TRBJ2-1; 9 positions match TRBD1. The CDR3 protein is CASSLHRGQYNEQFF. The CDR3 DNA follows: TGTGCCAGCAGTTTGCACAGGGGGCAATACAATGAGCAGTTCTTC.